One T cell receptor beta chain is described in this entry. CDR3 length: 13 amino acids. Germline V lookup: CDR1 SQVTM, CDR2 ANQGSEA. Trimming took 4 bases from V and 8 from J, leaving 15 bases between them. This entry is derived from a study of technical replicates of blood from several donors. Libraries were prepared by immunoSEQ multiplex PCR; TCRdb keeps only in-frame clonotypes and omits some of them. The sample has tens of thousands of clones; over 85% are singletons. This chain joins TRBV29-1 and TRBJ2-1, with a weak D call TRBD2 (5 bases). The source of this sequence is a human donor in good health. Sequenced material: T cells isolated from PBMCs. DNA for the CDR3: TGCAGCGTTGGGACTCCGGGGTTGGATGAGCAGTTCTTC. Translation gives CSVGTPGLDEQFF.